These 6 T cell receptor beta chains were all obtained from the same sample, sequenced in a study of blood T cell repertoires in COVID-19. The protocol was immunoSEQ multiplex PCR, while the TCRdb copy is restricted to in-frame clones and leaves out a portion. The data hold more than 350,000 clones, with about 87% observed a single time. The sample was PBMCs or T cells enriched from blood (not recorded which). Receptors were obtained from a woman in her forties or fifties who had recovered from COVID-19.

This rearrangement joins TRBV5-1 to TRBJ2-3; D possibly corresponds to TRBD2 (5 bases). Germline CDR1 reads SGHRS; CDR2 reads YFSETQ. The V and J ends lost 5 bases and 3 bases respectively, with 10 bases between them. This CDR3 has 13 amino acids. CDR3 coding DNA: TGCGCCAGCAGGGACTGGAGTACAGATACGCAGTATTTT. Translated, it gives CASRDWSTDTQYF.

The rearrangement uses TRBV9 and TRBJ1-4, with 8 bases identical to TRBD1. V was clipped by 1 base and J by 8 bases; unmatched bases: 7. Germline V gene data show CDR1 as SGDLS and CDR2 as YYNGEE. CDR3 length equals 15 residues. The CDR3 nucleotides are TGTGCCAGCAGCGTATCAACAGGGGACAGGGAAAAACTGTTTTTT. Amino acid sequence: CASSVSTGDREKLFF. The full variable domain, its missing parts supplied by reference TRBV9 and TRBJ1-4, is DSGVTQTPKHLITATGQRVTLRCSPRSGDLSVYWYQQSLDQGLQFLIQYYNGEERAKGNILERFSAQQFPDLHSELNLSSLELGDSALYFCASSVSTGDREKLFFGSGTQLSVL.

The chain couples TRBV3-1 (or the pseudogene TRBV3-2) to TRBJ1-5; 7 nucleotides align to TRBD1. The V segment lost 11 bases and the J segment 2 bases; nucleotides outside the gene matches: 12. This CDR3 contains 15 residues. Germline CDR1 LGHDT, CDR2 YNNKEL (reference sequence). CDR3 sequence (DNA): TGTGCCCCCCGACGAGGGGGCAATCGCAATCAGCCCCAGCATTTT. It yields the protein CAPRRGGNRNQPQHF.

The CDR3 DNA reads as TGTGCCACCCTTTACGGACAGGTGGGGAATCAGCCCCAGCATTTT. It encodes CATLYGQVGNQPQHF. This chain links TRBV6-5 with TRBJ1-5; 7 bases align to TRBD1. Germline V CDR1 and CDR2: MNHEY, SVGAGI. J was trimmed by 4 bases and V by 10 bases; bases with no gene match: 13. This CDR3 contains 15 residues.

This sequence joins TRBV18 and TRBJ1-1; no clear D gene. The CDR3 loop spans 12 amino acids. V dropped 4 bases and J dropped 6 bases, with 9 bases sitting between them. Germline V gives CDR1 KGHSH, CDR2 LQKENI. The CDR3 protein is CASSQDAAEAFF. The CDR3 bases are TGTGCCAGCTCACAGGATGCGGCTGAAGCTTTCTTT.

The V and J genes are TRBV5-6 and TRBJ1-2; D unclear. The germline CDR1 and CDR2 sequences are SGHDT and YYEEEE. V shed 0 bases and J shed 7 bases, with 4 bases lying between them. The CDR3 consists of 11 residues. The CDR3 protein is CASSLGVGYTF. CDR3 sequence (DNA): TGTGCCAGCAGCTTGGGAGTTGGCTACACCTTC.